The present entry profiles one T cell receptor (beta chain) with its context. Its cognate antigen is unknown. These data are taken from a study of metastatic and nonmetastatic thyroid tumors. Thyroid surgery had not been preceded by any treatment in any patient. Study results and limitations: It was reported that TCR beta diversity was significantly higher in malignant thyroid tumors than benign nodules, in blood and tumor.

Trimming shortened V by 4 bases and J by 2 bases, and 21 bases separated the two germline ends. Germline assignment: CDR1 SGHAT and CDR2 FQNNGV. The CDR3 extends over 17 amino acids. Source study methods: For papillary thyroid cancer, a distant-metastasis classifier was constructed from CDR3 differences observed across clinicopathological groups. TCRdb re-clonotyped the PCR reads through MiXCR. TCRdb's processing, not the study's, gives the V and J calls here. The table shows some 19,000 clones, with approximately 32% occurring only once. This TCR was sampled from a female donor with papillary thyroid cancer or a benign thyroid nodule (not recorded which). Some clones in this sample may be carry-over from other donors' samples. The material sequenced was adjacent normal tissue. The rearrangement joins TRBV11-2 to TRBJ2-7, with a weak D call TRBD2 (6 bases). The DNA for the CDR3 is TGTGCCAGCAGCTCGAGAGGTGGGGTGGGGGGAACCTACGAGCAGTACTTC. This sequence encodes CASSSRGGVGGTYEQYF.